A single sample is the source of the 19 T cell receptor beta chains below, sequenced in a study of T cells after posttransplantation cyclophosphamide. The naive gate required viable CD3+CD4+ or CD3+CD8+ cells with CCR7+CD45RA+CD45RO-CD95-CD27+CD28+ phenotype. TCRdb's copy holds only in-frame clones and misses some; the assay was immunoSEQ multiplex PCR. The repertoire holds about 32,000 clones, with roughly nine tenths as singletons. Sequencing input: naive CD4+ T cells sorted from blood. The receptor set was obtained from a man younger than 45 in good health and a related stem cell transplant donor.

The genes are TRBV9 and TRBJ1-1; D is undetermined. CDR1 and CDR2 (germline): SGDLS, YYNGEE. The V end was cut by 3 bases, the J end by 5 bases, with 11 bases between. This CDR3 is 13 amino acids long. The CDR3 loop is CASSALLRTEAFF. The CDR3, as DNA: TGTGCCAGCAGCGCACTTTTGCGGACTGAAGCTTTCTTT.

The chain employs TRBV6-5 and TRBJ2-1, with 11 bases lining up with TRBD1. V was pared by 5 bases and J by 10 bases, with 7 bases of the junction left unmatched. CDR1 MNHEY and CDR2 SVGAGI come from the germline V gene. CDR3 size: 14 residues. In nucleotides, the CDR3 is TGTGCCAGCAGTGATAGGACAGGGGGCAGGGAGCAGTTCTTC. As protein: CASSDRTGGREQFF.

The DNA of the CDR3 is TGTGCCAGCAGCGCGACTCCCCGACTAGCGGGGGGGAATGAGCAGTTCTTC. It is translated as CASSATPRLAGGNEQFF. V gene TRBV7-3 combines with J gene TRBJ2-1, with 14 bases identical to TRBD2. This CDR3 region has 17 residues. Germline V gene sequence: CDR1 SGHTA, CDR2 FQGTGA. The V segment lost 5 bases and the J segment 7 bases; nucleotides outside the gene matches: 10.

The chain recombines TRBV7-3 with TRBJ2-5, with 7 bases identical to TRBD1. With 3 bases clipped from V and 7 bases from J, the junction kept 5 bases outside the gene matches. The CDR3 spans 13 residues. CDR1 is SGHTA and CDR2 is FQGTGA in the germline V gene. The CDR3 DNA is TGTGCCAGCAGCTTTGGACAGGAAGGGACCCAGTACTTC. It specifies CASSFGQEGTQYF.

This chain connects TRBV6-6 to TRBJ2-7; 7 nucleotides align to TRBD1. The CDR3 totals 16 residues. Germline V lookup: CDR1 MNHNY, CDR2 SVGAGI (reference sequence). V lost 0 bases, J lost 5 bases, and 10 bases stayed unmatched. The CDR3 loop is CASSYSAGGAYHEQYF. As DNA, the CDR3 is TGTGCCAGCAGTTACTCGGCAGGGGGTGCCTATCACGAGCAGTACTTC.

The chain combines TRBV7-2 with TRBJ1-2; TRBD1 aligns across 10 bases. V shed 3 bases, J shed 5 bases, and the junction held 0 bases outside the gene matches. Germline CDR1 reads SGHTA; CDR2 reads FQGNSA. This CDR3 has 13 residues. The CDR3 is CASSLDRGYGYTF. CDR3 sequence (DNA): TGTGCCAGCAGCTTGGACAGGGGGTATGGCTACACCTTC.

This clone was counted a single time. This sequence joins TRBV13 and TRBJ1-6, with D possibly being TRBD1 (6 bases). This CDR3 is built from 15 residues. Trimming took 5 bases from V and 6 from J, leaving 14 bases between them. Germline V gene sequence: CDR1 PRHDT, CDR2 FYEKMQ (reference sequence). The CDR3 nucleotides are TGTGCCAGCAGCATCAGGGGCTCTCCTAATTCACCCCTCCACTTT. Residues: CASSIRGSPNSPLHF.

This sequence joins TRBV7-9 and TRBJ1-6; perhaps TRBD1 as D (5 bases). The CDR3 covers 18 residues. The germline CDR1 and CDR2 sequences are SEHNR and FQNEAQ (reference sequence). The V and J ends lost 3 bases and 0 bases respectively, with 15 bases between them. CDR3 in amino acids: CASSLGGRASSYNSPLHF. The CDR3 DNA reads TGTGCCAGCAGCTTGGGGGGTAGGGCAAGCTCCTATAATTCACCCCTCCACTTT. Variable domain in full (rest from reference TRBV7-9 and TRBJ1-6): DTGVSQNPRHKITKRGQNVTFRCDPISEHNRLYWYRQTLGQGPEFLTYFQNEAQLEKSRLLSDRFSAERPKGSFSTLEIQRTEQGDSAMYLCASSLGGRASSYNSPLHFGNGTRLTVT.

This chain uses TRBV6-5 with TRBJ1-2; no firm D call. Trimming cost V 0 bases and J 6 bases, with 11 bases left between them. This CDR3 is 14 amino acids long. Germline V lookup: CDR1 MNHEY, CDR2 SVGAGI. The CDR3 DNA is TGTGCCAGCAGTTACTCGACTCCGGGGAATGGCTACACCTTC. It is translated as CASSYSTPGNGYTF.

The chain has TRBV2 and TRBJ1-4; TRBD1 aligns across 7 bases. Germline CDR1 is SNHLY and CDR2 is FYNNEI. CDR3 length: 13 residues. V lost 7 bases to trimming and J lost 4 bases; unmatched junction nucleotides: 3. This CDR3 reads CASNAGGNEKLFF. DNA of the CDR3: TGTGCCAGCAACGCAGGGGGTAATGAAAAACTGTTTTTT.

This clone was seen only once. The chain carries TRBV19 and TRBJ1-4; D is unresolved. This CDR3 spans 14 amino acids. With 7 bases removed from V and 1 base from J, the gap between germline ends came to 10 bases. Germline loops: CDR1 LNHDA, CDR2 SQIVND (reference sequence). The CDR3: CASTPGITNEKLFF. The CDR3 nucleotides are TGTGCCAGTACTCCCGGGATAACTAATGAAAAACTGTTTTTT.

The CDR3 loop is CASSFSLSDTQYF. CDR3 in DNA: TGTGCCAGCAGCTTTTCCCTATCGGATACGCAGTATTTT. V is TRBV11-1 and J is TRBJ2-3; D gene ambiguous. Between the trimmed V and J ends, which lost 3 bases and 6 bases, there was a span of 10 bases. The germline gives CDR1 SGHAT, CDR2 FQDESV (reference sequence). This CDR3 has 13 amino acids.

In this sample, this clone turned up once. CDR3 residues: CASSLAGGGPNEQFF. In DNA, the CDR3 is TGTGCCAGCAGCTTAGCTGGGGGGGGCCCGAATGAGCAGTTCTTC. The J gene is TRBJ2-1, the V gene TRBV7-9; tentative D call: TRBD2 (7 bases). The CDR3 covers 15 residues. Germline CDR1 is SEHNR and CDR2 is FQNEAQ (reference sequence). Between the trimmed V and J ends, which lost 0 bases and 7 bases, there was a span of 13 bases.

The table lists this clone with a count of one. V is TRBV7-3 and J is TRBJ2-3; D gene unclear. Germline assignment: CDR1 SGHTA and CDR2 FQGTGA. This CDR3 contains 14 residues. Trimming shortened V by 4 bases and J by 0 bases, and 8 bases separated the two germline ends. The CDR3 DNA follows: TGTGCCAGCAGCTATGACATTAGCACAGATACGCAGTATTTT. Translation: CASSYDISTDTQYF.

The chain has TRBV4-2 and TRBJ2-3; 11 bases are shared with TRBD2. J lost 2 bases, V lost 0 bases, and 13 bases had no gene match. The CDR3 is made up of 20 amino acids. The germline V gene has CDR1 LGHNA and CDR2 YNFKEQ. CDR3 sequence (DNA): TGTGCCAGCAGCCAAGATGTGGAACTAGCGGGGGATTCAACCACAGATACGCAGTATTTT. Its translation is CASSQDVELAGDSTTDTQYF.

The V and J genes are TRBV10-3 and TRBJ2-2, with 7 positions matching TRBD1. The CDR3 spans 15 residues. The V and J ends lost 4 bases and 7 bases, in that order; junction bases with no gene match: 9. In germline, CDR1 is ENHRY, CDR2 SYGVKD. CDR3: CAISGTQGWGGELFF. CDR3 nucleotide sequence: TGTGCCATCAGTGGAACACAGGGGTGGGGCGGGGAGCTGTTTTTT.

The rearrangement joins TRBV19 to TRBJ2-1, with a possible D match to TRBD2 (6 bases). CDR3 length: 12 amino acids. Trimming stripped 10 bases from V and 8 bases from J, with 15 bases between. Germline V gene sequence: CDR1 LNHDA, CDR2 SQIVND (reference sequence). The CDR3 region has the DNA TGTGCCACCGGGGACTTCAGGCATGAGCAGTTCTTC. Protein: CATGDFRHEQFF.

The chain joins TRBV7-3 to TRBJ1-1; no definite D call. Germline V gene lookup returns CDR1 SGHTA and CDR2 FQGTGA. V gave up 5 bases and J gave up 1 base, with 8 bases separating them. The CDR3 is 13 amino acids. The CDR3 loop reads CASSTNKNTEAFF. Written as DNA, the CDR3 is TGTGCCAGCAGCACGAACAAGAACACTGAAGCTTTCTTT.

The chain couples TRBV7-9 to TRBJ2-2; 8 bases are shared with TRBD1. Germline trimming cut 4 bases from V and 4 bases from J; bases unmatched to any gene: 8. The CDR3 consists of 16 residues. Germline V gene data show CDR1 as SEHNR and CDR2 as FQNEAQ (reference sequence). In nucleotides, the CDR3 is TGTGCCAGCAGCTCTCGGACAGGGATGGGCACCGGGGAGCTGTTTTTT. Residues: CASSSRTGMGTGELFF.